The 9 T cell receptor beta chains below all came from one sample that was sequenced in a study of CD8+ T cells in alopecia areata. Sequencing relied on a cDNA template that was reverse transcribed from extracted RNA. The assay was immunoSEQ multiplex PCR, and TCRdb's table has in-frame clones only and misses some. Of fewer than 150,000 clones detected, around two fifths appear once; the ten largest clones hold 3.1%. The sequenced sample was CD4+ T cells sorted from blood. Receptor source: a human donor with alopecia areata.

J is TRBJ1-5 and V is TRBV30; D unclear. Germline loops: CDR1 GTSNPN, CDR2 SVGIG (reference sequence). Trimming cost V 2 bases and J 4 bases, with 9 bases left between them. This CDR3 has 13 residues. The CDR3 coding sequence is TGTGCCTGGAGTTATCAGACTAATCAGCCCCAGCATTTT. This codes for CAWSYQTNQPQHF.

This clone was detected only a few times. The V and J genes are TRBV2 and TRBJ1-2, with 10 bases identical to TRBD1. The CDR3 has 14 residues. The J segment lost 3 bases and the V segment lost 8 bases, leaving 6 bases of the junction unmatched. CDR1 and CDR2 (germline): SNHLY, FYNNEI. The CDR3 DNA is TGTGCCAGCCCGCGACAGGGGGCGGACTATGGCTACACCTTC. It is translated as CASPRQGADYGYTF. The full variable domain, with the rest looked up from reference TRBV2 and TRBJ1-2, is EPEVTQTPSHQVTQMGQEVILRCVPISNHLYFYWYRQILGQKVEFLVSFYNNEISEKSEIFDDQFSVERPDGSNFTLKIRSTKLEDSAMYFCASPRQGADYGYTFGSGTRLTVV.

This clone was counted between two and nine times. V is TRBV7-2 and J is TRBJ2-7, with 7 bases lining up with TRBD2. The CDR3 totals 15 residues. J lost 2 bases, V lost 5 bases, and 9 bases had no gene match. Germline V gives CDR1 SGHTA, CDR2 FQGNSA. Here the CDR3 DNA reads TGTGCCAGCAGCCCCCGGGGAGCGGGACCCTACGAGCAGTACTTC. Its translation is CASSPRGAGPYEQYF.

This clone is deemed medium-sized (0.01 to 0.1%). V gene TRBV7-9 combines with J gene TRBJ2-7; the D gene is possibly TRBD2 (6 bases). In germline, CDR1 is SEHNR, CDR2 FQNEAQ (reference sequence). This CDR3 comprises 15 residues. V lost 4 bases to trimming and J lost 1 base, with 14 bases between them. CDR3 nucleotides: TGTGCCAGCAGCTGGGATGGCGGGGTATCCTACGAGCAGTACTTC. It specifies CASSWDGGVSYEQYF.

The DNA of the CDR3 is TGTGCCAGCAGTGAACCTCGACAGGGAGTGGAAAAACTGTTTTTT. This encodes CASSEPRQGVEKLFF. V usage is TRBV25-1 and J usage is TRBJ1-4; 7 nucleotides line up with TRBD1. V shed 2 bases, J shed 8 bases, and the junction held 8 bases outside the gene matches. CDR1 and CDR2 from the germline V gene are MGHDK and SYGVNS. This CDR3 has 15 residues.

The chain is built from TRBV7-2 and TRBJ2-3; the D gene could be TRBD1 or TRBD2 (5 bases each). Germline loops: CDR1 SGHTA, CDR2 FQGNSA. The CDR3 extends over 14 amino acids. Trimming removed 10 bases from V and 3 bases from J, with 17 bases in between. This CDR3 reads CATSGSWGTDTQYF. The CDR3 nucleotides read TGTGCCACTTCCGGGTCTTGGGGGACAGATACGCAGTATTTT.

This clone was detected only a few times. The V call is TRBV23-1, the J call TRBJ1-5; D gene unclear. TRBV23-1 is known as an ORF, though its function is uncertain. Trimming cost V 0 bases and J 7 bases, with 4 bases left between them. The CDR3 is made up of 12 amino acids. The CDR3, as DNA: TGCGCCAGCAGTCAATCGGAGCAGCCCCAGCATTTT. It encodes CASSQSEQPQHF.

This clone was seen more than once but under ten times. As DNA, the CDR3 is TGTGCCAGCAGCCCCCACAGCTTTTACTACGAGCAGTACTTC. It encodes CASSPHSFYYEQYF. The V and J genes are TRBV7-2 and TRBJ2-7; D is unclear. Germline V gene sequence: CDR1 SGHTA, CDR2 FQGNSA. V was trimmed by 5 bases and J by 3 bases, leaving 14 bases between them. This CDR3 is built from 14 residues. Supplemented by reference TRBV7-2 and TRBJ2-7, the full variable domain reads GAGVSQSPSNKVTEKGKDVELRCDPISGHTALYWYRQSLGQGLEFLIYFQGNSAPDKSGLPSDRFSAERTGGSVSTLTIQRTQQEDSAVYLCASSPHSFYYEQYFGPGTRLTVT.

This clone turned up a few times. This chain connects TRBV7-9 to TRBJ1-2; weak D call: TRBD1 (5 bases). Germline V gene data show CDR1 as SEHNR and CDR2 as FQNEAQ (reference sequence). The CDR3 runs to 13 residues. V was clipped by 5 bases and J by 4 bases, with 11 bases between them. The DNA of the CDR3 is TGTGCCAGCAGCCGAGGGACGTTCTATGGCTACACCTTC. Its translation: CASSRGTFYGYTF.